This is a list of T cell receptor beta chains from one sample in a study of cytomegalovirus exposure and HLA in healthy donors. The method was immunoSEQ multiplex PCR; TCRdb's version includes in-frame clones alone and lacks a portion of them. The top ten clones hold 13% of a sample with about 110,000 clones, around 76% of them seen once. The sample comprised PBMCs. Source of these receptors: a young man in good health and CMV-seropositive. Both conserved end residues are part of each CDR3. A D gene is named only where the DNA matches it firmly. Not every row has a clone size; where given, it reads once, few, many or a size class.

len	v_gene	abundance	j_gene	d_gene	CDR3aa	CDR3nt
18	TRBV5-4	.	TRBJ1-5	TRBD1	CASSLGGWGQGFMQPQHF	TGTGCCAGCAGCTTGGGCGGTTGGGGACAGGGATTTATGCAGCCCCAGCATTTT
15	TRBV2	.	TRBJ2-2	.	CASSVGGGHTGELFF	TGTGCCAGCAGTGTAGGGGGGGGCCACACCGGGGAGCTGTTTTTT
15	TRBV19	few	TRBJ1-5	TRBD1	CASSGTGLSWQPQHF	TGTGCCAGCTCCGGGACAGGGTTGAGTTGGCAGCCCCAGCATTTT
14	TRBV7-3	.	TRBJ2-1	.	CASSPGRQSNEQFF	TGTGCCAGCAGCCCCGGGAGACAGTCCAATGAGCAGTTCTTC
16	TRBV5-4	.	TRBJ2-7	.	CASSLWGVPANYEQYF	TGTGCCAGCAGCTTGTGGGGGGTCCCAGCCAACTACGAGCAGTACTTC
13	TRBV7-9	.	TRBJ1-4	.	CASSGPPLLRLFF	TGTGCCAGCAGCGGTCCTCCCCTTCTTCGGCTGTTTTTT
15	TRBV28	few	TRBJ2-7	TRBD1	CASSLPDRGPGEQYF	TGTGCCAGCAGTTTACCCGACAGGGGACCGGGAGAGCAGTACTTC
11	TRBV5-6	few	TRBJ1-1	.	CASSLDREAFF	TGTGCCAGCAGCTTAGACAGAGAAGCTTTCTTT
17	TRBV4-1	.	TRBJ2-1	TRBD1	CASSQESGTGFYNEQFF	TGCGCCAGCAGCCAAGAATCAGGGACAGGGTTTTACAATGAGCAGTTCTTC
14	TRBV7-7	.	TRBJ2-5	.	CASSLIGGAETQYF	TGTGCTAGCAGCCTCATAGGGGGGGCAGAGACCCAGTACTTC
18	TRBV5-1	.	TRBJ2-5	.	CASSLSVGNRGQKETQYF	TGCGCCAGCAGCTTGTCGGTCGGTAATCGTGGACAGAAAGAGACCCAGTACTTC
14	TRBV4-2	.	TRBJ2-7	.	CASSQESAEGEQYF	TGTGCCAGCAGCCAAGAAAGCGCTGAGGGCGAGCAGTACTTC
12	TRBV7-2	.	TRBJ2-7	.	CASSLNLYEQYF	TGTGCCAGCAGCCTAAACCTCTACGAGCAGTACTTC
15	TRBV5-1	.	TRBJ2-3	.	CASSTIPGTPDTQYF	TGCGCCAGCAGCACAATACCCGGGACTCCGGATACGCAGTATTTT
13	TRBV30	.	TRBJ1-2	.	CAWYDRFNYGYTF	TGTGCCTGGTATGACAGGTTTAACTATGGCTACACCTTC
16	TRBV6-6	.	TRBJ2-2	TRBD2	CASSHLAGQNTGELFF	TGTGCCAGCAGTCACCTAGCGGGGCAGAACACCGGGGAGCTGTTTTTT
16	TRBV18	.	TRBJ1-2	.	CASSPLKDRIFYGYTF	TGTGCCAGCTCACCACTCAAGGACAGAATATTCTATGGCTACACCTTC
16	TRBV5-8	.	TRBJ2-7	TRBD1	CASSPTLLGQGDEQYF	TGTGCCAGCAGCCCGACCCTCTTGGGACAGGGAGACGAGCAGTACTTC
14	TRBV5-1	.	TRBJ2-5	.	CASSLVGSAETQYF	TGCGCCAGCAGCTTGGTGGGTAGCGCGGAGACCCAGTACTTC
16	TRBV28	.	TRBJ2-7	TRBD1	CASSLLGTGGVGEQYF	TGTGCCAGCAGTTTATTGGGGACAGGGGGTGTGGGCGAGCAGTACTTC
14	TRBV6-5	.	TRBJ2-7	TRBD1	CASSYVDRVYEQYF	TGTGCCAGCAGTTACGTGGACAGGGTCTACGAGCAGTACTTC
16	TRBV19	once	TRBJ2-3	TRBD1	CASSMGTGLSTDTQYF	TGTGCCAGTAGTATGGGGACAGGGTTGAGCACAGATACGCAGTATTTT
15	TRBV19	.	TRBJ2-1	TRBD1	CASSHPGTAYNEQFF	TGTGCCAGTAGTCACCCCGGGACAGCCTACAATGAGCAGTTCTTC
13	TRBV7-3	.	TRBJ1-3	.	CASSFNTGNTIYF	TGTGCCAGCAGCTTTAACACCGGAAACACCATATATTTT
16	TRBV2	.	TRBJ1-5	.	CASSEAGGLSNQPQHF	TGTGCCAGCAGTGAAGCGGGCGGGCTTAGCAATCAGCCCCAGCATTTT
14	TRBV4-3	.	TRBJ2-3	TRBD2	CASSQEGTKATQYF	TGCGCCAGCAGCCAAGAGGGGACTAAGGCTACGCAGTATTTT
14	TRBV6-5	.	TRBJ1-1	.	CASSYAPGPLEAFF	TGTGCCAGCAGTTACGCCCCAGGGCCCCTTGAAGCTTTCTTT
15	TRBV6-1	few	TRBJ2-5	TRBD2	CASGRLAGGEETQYF	TGTGCCAGCGGTCGACTAGCGGGGGGGGAAGAGACCCAGTACTTC
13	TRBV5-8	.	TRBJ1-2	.	CASGDRRNYGYTF	TGTGCCAGCGGCGACAGGAGGAACTATGGCTACACCTTC
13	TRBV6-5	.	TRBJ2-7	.	CASSSGLTYEQYF	TGTGCCAGCAGTTCGGGACTGACCTACGAGCAGTACTTC
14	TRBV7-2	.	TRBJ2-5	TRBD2	CASSNSGGEETQYF	TGTGCCAGCAGCAATAGCGGGGGGGAAGAGACCCAGTACTTC
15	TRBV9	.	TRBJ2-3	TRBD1	CASSGGDREPDTQYF	TGTGCCAGCAGCGGCGGGGACAGGGAGCCAGATACGCAGTATTTT